Listed below are T cell receptor beta chains from one sample, sequenced in a study of vaccination effects on CD4 cells after COVID-19. Profiling relied on immunoSEQ multiplex PCR, and the TCRdb table lists in-frame clones only, not all of them. In the table there are roughly 24,000 clones, more than 70% of which are singletons. These receptors' antigens are unknown. The specimen comprised CD4+ T cells from PBMCs cultured with SARS-CoV-2 spike peptides, sampled before COVID-19 vaccination. These receptors all stem from a human donor who had a prior SARS-CoV-2 infection. Each CDR3 is given with its conserved first and last residue. The D gene is left open where the match is weak. Not all rows give a size; the values are once, few, many and, for expanded clones, a class.

>TRBV18|17|TRBJ2-7|NA|NA
TGTGCCAGCTCACTCGACAGAACGGGGGACTTCTCCTACGAGCAGTACTTC
CASSLDRTGDFSYEQYF
>TRBV2|16|TRBJ2-6|NA|NA
TGTGCCAGCAGTCAACAGGGACACTCTGGGGCCAACGTCCTGACTTTC
CASSQQGHSGANVLTF
>TRBV5-4|15|TRBJ1-2|NA|TRBD1
TGTGCCAGCAGCTACGGACAGGCCTCTAACTATGGCTACACCTTC
CASSYGQASNYGYTF
>TRBV3-1/TRBV3-2|16|TRBJ2-1|NA|TRBD2
TGTGCCAGCAGCCAAGTTGCGGGGGGTTCGTTCAATGAGCAGTTCTTC
CASSQVAGGSFNEQFF
>TRBV5-1|15|TRBJ2-5|NA|TRBD2
TGCGCCAGCAGAAATGTAGCGGGGGGGTTAGAGACCCAGTACTTC
CASRNVAGGLETQYF
>TRBV4-3|16|TRBJ2-7|NA|NA
TGCGCCAGCAGCCAAGATTGGACAACATTCTCCTACGAGCAGTACTTC
CASSQDWTTFSYEQYF
>TRBV5-1|15|TRBJ2-1|NA|TRBD2
TGCGCCAGCATCCCCGGGACTAGCGGTCTGAGTGAGCAGTTCTTC
CASIPGTSGLSEQFF
>TRBV7-2|15|TRBJ1-2|NA|NA
TGTGCCAGCAGCTTAGAGGGCAGCTGGACCTATGGCTACACCTTC
CASSLEGSWTYGYTF
>TRBV20-1|14|TRBJ1-2|NA|TRBD1
TGCAGTGCTAGTACCGGGACAGGGAACTATGGCTACACCTTC
CSASTGTGNYGYTF
>TRBV19|15|TRBJ1-5|NA|TRBD1
TGTGCCAGTAGTCTATTAGACAGGGTCAATCAGCCCCAGCATTTT
CASSLLDRVNQPQHF
>TRBV15|16|TRBJ2-3|NA|NA
TGTGCCACCAGCGATGGGCTAGCGAGGAGCACAGATACGCAGTATTTT
CATSDGLARSTDTQYF
>TRBV7-2|14|TRBJ1-2|NA|NA
TGTGCCAGCAGCCAAGGGACGGCTAACTATGGCTACACCTTC
CASSQGTANYGYTF
>TRBV28|17|TRBJ1-2|NA|NA
TGTGCCAGCAGTTTATCGTGGGGGTCTGGGGGTTTCTATGGCTACACCTTC
CASSLSWGSGGFYGYTF
>TRBV30|13|TRBJ1-2|NA|NA
TGTGCCTGGATGTGGGCAGGGGTGGAGGGCTACACCTTC
CAWMWAGVEGYTF
>TRBV5-1|13|TRBJ2-5|NA|NA
TGCGCCAGCAGCTTGTGGACAGAAGAGACCCAGTACTTC
CASSLWTEETQYF
>TRBV11-2|14|TRBJ1-4|NA|NA
TGTGCCAGCAGCTTAGGGCAGCCTGGTGAAAAACTGTTTTTT
CASSLGQPGEKLFF
>TRBV19|17|TRBJ2-7|few|NA
TGTGCCAGTACCCATCAGGCGGGGGCCGACACCACCTACGAGCAGTACTTC
CASTHQAGADTTYEQYF
>TRBV11-3|13|TRBJ2-4|once|NA
TGTGCCAGCAGCTTTAATTCGGGGAACATTCAGTACTTC
CASSFNSGNIQYF
>TRBV5-6|15|TRBJ2-3|once|NA
TGTGCCAGCAGCTTAAGGGGGTCAGGCACAGATACGCAGTATTTT
CASSLRGSGTDTQYF
>TRBV18|13|TRBJ1-1|once|NA
TGTGCCAGCTCAGGGGGATTGAACACTGAAGCTTTCTTT
CASSGGLNTEAFF
>TRBV6-2/TRBV6-3|14|TRBJ1-5|NA|NA
TGTGCCAGCAGTGCACAGGGTTGGTATCAGCCCCAGCATTTT
CASSAQGWYQPQHF
>TRBV6-5|15|TRBJ2-7|NA|NA
TGTGCCAGCAGTTACTCGGGGGAACAGGGCTACGAGCAGTACTTC
CASSYSGEQGYEQYF
>TRBV21-1|18|TRBJ1-6|NA|NA
TGTGCCAGCAGCGGACAAAAAGGACCAGGGGTGGGTAATTCACCCCTCCACTTT
CASSGQKGPGVGNSPLHF
>TRBV7-2|15|TRBJ1-1|NA|NA
TGTGCCAGCAGCTTAATGGGTGGCCCCAACACTGAAGCTTTCTTT
CASSLMGGPNTEAFF
>TRBV7-9|17|TRBJ2-1|NA|TRBD2
TGTGCCAGCAGCCCTTTCCTAGCGGCCTTCACCCCGCATGAGCAGTTCTTC
CASSPFLAAFTPHEQFF
>TRBV5-4|13|TRBJ2-1|NA|NA
TGTGCCAGCAGCTTGGATCGGGTCAATGAGCAGTTCTTC
CASSLDRVNEQFF
>TRBV15|14|TRBJ1-5|NA|TRBD1
TGTGCCACCAGCAGAACAGGGGGAGGACAGCCCCAGCATTTT
CATSRTGGGQPQHF
>TRBV3-1/TRBV3-2|13|TRBJ2-1|once|NA
TGTGCCAGCAGCCAACAGGCTTACAATGAGCAGTTCTTC
CASSQQAYNEQFF
>TRBV11-2|16|TRBJ1-4|NA|NA
TGTGCCAGCAGCGCGACGGCGTTTGCAACTAATGAAAAACTGTTTTTT
CASSATAFATNEKLFF
>TRBV4-2|15|TRBJ2-3|once|NA
TGTGCCAGCAGCCAAGCAGGAGCGGAAACAGATACGCAGTATTTT
CASSQAGAETDTQYF
>TRBV9|13|TRBJ2-3|NA|TRBD1
TGTGCCAGCAGCGTAGGACAGGGAGATACGCAGTATTTT
CASSVGQGDTQYF
>TRBV4-2|15|TRBJ1-1|NA|NA
TGTGCCAGCAGCCAAGAAGGACACCTGAACACTGAAGCTTTCTTT
CASSQEGHLNTEAFF
>TRBV11-2|14|TRBJ2-7|NA|NA
TGTGCCAGCAGCCACCGCGGGTTTCCCTACGAGCAGTACTTC
CASSHRGFPYEQYF
>TRBV7-2|14|TRBJ1-5|once|NA
TGTGCCAGCAGCGAACAGTTTAGCAATCAGCCCCAGCATTTT
CASSEQFSNQPQHF
>TRBV9|17|TRBJ2-5|once|TRBD2
TGTGCCAGCAGCGTAGCGGGGGGACTAGCGGGGCAAGAGACCCAGTACTTC
CASSVAGGLAGQETQYF
>TRBV6-5|15|TRBJ1-1|NA|NA
TGTGCCAGCAGTTACTCGTTCAGGGAGGGGACTGAAGCTTTCTTT
CASSYSFREGTEAFF
>TRBV19|15|TRBJ2-7|NA|NA
TGTGCCAGTAGTATACCCGGGAGAAGCTCCTACGAGCAGTACTTC
CASSIPGRSSYEQYF
>TRBV15|18|TRBJ2-7|NA|TRBD2
TGTGCCACCAGCAGAGATCTTGGGGGACTAGCGGGGGGCGACGAGCAGTACTTC
CATSRDLGGLAGGDEQYF
>TRBV5-1|14|TRBJ1-2|NA|NA
TGCGCCAGCAGCCCCACCGGGGGGAACTATGGCTACACCTTC
CASSPTGGNYGYTF
>TRBV27|19|TRBJ2-3|NA|NA
TGTGCCAGCAGTTCCCGTCGTCTGCGATCCACTAGGTCGACAGATACGCAGTATTTT
CASSSRRLRSTRSTDTQYF
>TRBV10-3|13|TRBJ1-5|NA|NA
TGTGCCACAGGGACACTTAGCAATCAGCCCCAGCATTTT
CATGTLSNQPQHF
>TRBV3-1/TRBV3-2|16|TRBJ2-7|few|TRBD2
TGTGCCAGCAGCCAAGGACTAGCGGGCGATGTCTACGAGCAGTACTTC
CASSQGLAGDVYEQYF
>TRBV4-1|14|TRBJ2-2|NA|NA
TGCGCCAGCAGCCGGACGGAGAACACCGGGGAGCTGTTTTTT
CASSRTENTGELFF
>TRBV7-2|14|TRBJ2-5|NA|NA
TGTGCCAGCAGCCCACGGACCACCCAAGAGACCCAGTACTTC
CASSPRTTQETQYF
>TRBV15|14|TRBJ1-6|NA|NA
TGTGCCACCAGCAGAGATACCCGGGGTTCACCCCTCCACTTT
CATSRDTRGSPLHF
>TRBV15|14|TRBJ2-1|few|NA
TGTGCCACCAGCAGAGCTCTAGATCCAGCTGAGCAGTTCTTC
CATSRALDPAEQFF
>TRBV11-3|14|TRBJ2-5|NA|NA
TGTGCCAGCAGCTTAGGGGGTTCCCAAGAGACCCAGTACTTC
CASSLGGSQETQYF
>TRBV2|14|TRBJ1-6|few|NA
TGTGCCAGCAGTGAAGGGTACAATAATTCACCCCTCCACTTT
CASSEGYNNSPLHF
>TRBV18|16|TRBJ1-2|NA|NA
TGTGCCAGCTCACCACGAATAAACAGGGAGACCTATGGCTACACCTTC
CASSPRINRETYGYTF
>TRBV10-2|14|TRBJ1-6|NA|NA
TGCGCCAGCAGTGGGGGCAGGGTAGTATCACCCCTCCACTTT
CASSGGRVVSPLHF
>TRBV18|15|TRBJ2-3|NA|NA
TGTGCCAGCTCCCACCGCCGGGAACCCACAGATACGCAGTATTTT
CASSHRREPTDTQYF